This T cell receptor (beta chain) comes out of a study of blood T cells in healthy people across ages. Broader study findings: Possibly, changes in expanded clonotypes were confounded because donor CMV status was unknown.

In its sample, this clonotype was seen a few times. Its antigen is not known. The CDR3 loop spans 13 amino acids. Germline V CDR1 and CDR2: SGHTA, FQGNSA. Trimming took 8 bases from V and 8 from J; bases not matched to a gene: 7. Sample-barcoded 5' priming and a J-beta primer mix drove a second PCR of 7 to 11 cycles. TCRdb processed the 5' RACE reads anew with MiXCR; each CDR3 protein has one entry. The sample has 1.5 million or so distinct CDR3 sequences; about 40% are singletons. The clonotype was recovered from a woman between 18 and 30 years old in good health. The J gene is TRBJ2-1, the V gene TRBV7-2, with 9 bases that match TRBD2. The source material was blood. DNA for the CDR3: TGTGCCAGCCGGCTAGCGGGACTCTATGAGCAGTTCTTC. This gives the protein CASRLAGLYEQFF.